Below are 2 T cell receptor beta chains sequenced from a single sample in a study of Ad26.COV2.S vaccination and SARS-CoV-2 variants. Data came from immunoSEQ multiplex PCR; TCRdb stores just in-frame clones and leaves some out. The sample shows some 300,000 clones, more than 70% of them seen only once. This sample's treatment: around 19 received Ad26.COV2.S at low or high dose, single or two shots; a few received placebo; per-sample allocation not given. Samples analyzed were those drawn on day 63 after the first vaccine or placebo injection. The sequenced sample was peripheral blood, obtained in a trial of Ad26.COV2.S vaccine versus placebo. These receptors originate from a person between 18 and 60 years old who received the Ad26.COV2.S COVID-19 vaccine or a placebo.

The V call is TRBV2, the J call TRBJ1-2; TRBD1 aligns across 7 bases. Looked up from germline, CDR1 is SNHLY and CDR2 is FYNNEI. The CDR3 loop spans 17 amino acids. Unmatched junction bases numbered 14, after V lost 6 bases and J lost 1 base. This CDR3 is CASRADRAIVLNYGYTF. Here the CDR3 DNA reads TGTGCCAGCAGGGCCGACAGGGCCATAGTGCTTAACTATGGCTACACCTTC.

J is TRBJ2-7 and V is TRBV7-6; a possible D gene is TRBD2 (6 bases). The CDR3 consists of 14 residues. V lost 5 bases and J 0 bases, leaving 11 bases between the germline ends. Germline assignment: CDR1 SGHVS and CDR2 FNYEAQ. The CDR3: CASSPRDSSYEQYF. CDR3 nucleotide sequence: TGTGCCAGCAGCCCACGGGACTCCTCCTACGAGCAGTACTTC.